This T cell receptor (beta chain) was sequenced in a study of cytomegalovirus exposure and HLA in healthy donors. PCR primers comprised 60 Vbeta and 13 Jbeta primers. TCRdb keeps only in-frame clones here, not all; method: immunoSEQ multiplex PCR. Of 200,000 to 250,000 clones in the sample, around 73% were seen once. Trimming took off 0 bases at V and 0 bases at J, with 21 bases between the two ends. CDR1 is SGHRS and CDR2 is YFSETQ in the germline V gene. The CDR3 has 19 amino acids. The sequencing input was PBMCs. The chain uses TRBV5-1 and TRBJ1-1; D may be TRBD1 (6 bases). The origin of this receptor is a male donor in good health and CMV-seronegative. The CDR3 nucleotides read TGCGCCAGCAGCTTGGCGGGGGGGGCAGGGAACTTAATGAACACTGAAGCTTTCTTT. Translation: CASSLAGGAGNLMNTEAFF.